The 5 T cell receptor beta chains in this list originate from one sample, sequenced in a study of cytomegalovirus exposure and HLA in healthy donors. Libraries were prepared by immunoSEQ multiplex PCR; TCRdb keeps only in-frame clonotypes and omits some of them. The repertoire holds roughly 300,000 clones, with over 75% as singletons. The sequenced sample was PBMCs. These receptors came from a woman aged 18-30 years in good health and CMV-seronegative.

The chain has TRBV9 and TRBJ2-3; D is perhaps TRBD1 (6 bases). Germline assignment: CDR1 SGDLS and CDR2 YYNGEE. V lost 4 bases and J 6 bases, leaving 15 bases between the germline ends. The CDR3 length is 14 residues. CDR3 DNA: TGTGCCAGCAGCCCAACAGGGACACGGGATACGCAGTATTTT. This sequence encodes CASSPTGTRDTQYF.

The V call is TRBV7-2, the J call TRBJ2-3; the D gene is possibly TRBD1 (6 bases). The CDR3 spans 14 residues. V was cut by 8 bases and J by 2 bases, with 14 bases left in between. CDR1 and CDR2 (germline): SGHTA, FQGNSA. The DNA for the CDR3 is TGTGCCAGCTCTAGGGGGATCTACACAGATACGCAGTATTTT. The encoded protein is CASSRGIYTDTQYF. Using reference TRBV7-2 and TRBJ2-3 for the parts outside the CDR3, the full variable domain is GAGVSQSPSNKVTEKGKDVELRCDPISGHTALYWYRQSLGQGLEFLIYFQGNSAPDKSGLPSDRFSAERTGGSVSTLTIQRTQQEDSAVYLCASSRGIYTDTQYFGPGTRLTVL.

The chain employs TRBV9 and TRBJ1-2; 11 nucleotides agree with TRBD1. The germline CDR1 and CDR2 sequences are SGDLS and YYNGEE. The ends lost 5 bases at V and 4 bases at J; junction bases unmatched: 4. The CDR3 loop spans 14 amino acids. CDR3 DNA: TGTGCCAGCAGTTGGGACAGGGGGAGCTATGGCTACACCTTC. This codes for CASSWDRGSYGYTF.

CDR3 nucleotide sequence: TGCGCCAGCAGCCGGGAGCAAAACACTGAAGCTTTCTTT. It yields the protein CASSREQNTEAFF. This chain connects TRBV5-1 to TRBJ1-1; D ambiguous. Germline CDR1 is SGHRS and CDR2 is YFSETQ. V was shortened by 4 bases and J by 2 bases, with 9 bases between the two germline ends. The CDR3 spans 13 residues.

The chain employs TRBV15 and TRBJ2-1; D is possibly TRBD2 (6 bases). The germline CDR1 and CDR2 sequences are LNHNV and YYDKDF (reference sequence). Deletions cut 1 base from V and 7 bases from J, with 8 bases between. This CDR3 region has 13 residues. The CDR3 DNA reads TGTGCCACCAGCAGAGGGGCGGGGAATGAGCAGTTCTTC. This codes for CATSRGAGNEQFF. The complete variable domain, with remaining parts taken from reference TRBV15 and TRBJ2-1, reads DAMVIQNPRYQVTQFGKPVTLSCSQTLNHNVMYWYQQKSSQAPKLLFHYYDKDFNNEADTPDNFQSRRPNTSFCFLDIRSPGLGDTAMYLCATSRGAGNEQFFGPGTRLTVL.